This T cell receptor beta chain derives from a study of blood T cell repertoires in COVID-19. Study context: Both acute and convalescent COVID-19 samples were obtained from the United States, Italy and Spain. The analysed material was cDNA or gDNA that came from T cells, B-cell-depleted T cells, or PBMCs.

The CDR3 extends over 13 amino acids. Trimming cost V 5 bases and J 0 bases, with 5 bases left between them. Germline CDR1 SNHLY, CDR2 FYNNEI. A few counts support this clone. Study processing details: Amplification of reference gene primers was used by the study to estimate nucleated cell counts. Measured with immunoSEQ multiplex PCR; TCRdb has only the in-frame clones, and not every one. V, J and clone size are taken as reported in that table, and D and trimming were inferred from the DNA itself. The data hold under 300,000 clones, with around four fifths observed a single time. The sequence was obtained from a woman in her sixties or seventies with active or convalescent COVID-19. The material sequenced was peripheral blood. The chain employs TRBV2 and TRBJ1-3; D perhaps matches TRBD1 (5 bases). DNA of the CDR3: TGTGCCAGCAGTAGGGGCTCTGGAAACACCATATATTTT. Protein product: CASSRGSGNTIYF. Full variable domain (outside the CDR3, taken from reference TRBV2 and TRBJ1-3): EPEVTQTPSHQVTQMGQEVILRCVPISNHLYFYWYRQILGQKVEFLVSFYNNEISEKSEIFDDQFSVERPDGSNFTLKIRSTKLEDSAMYFCASSRGSGNTIYFGEGSWLTVV.